This entry concerns a single T cell receptor (beta chain). Its specificity is not known. The method was immunoSEQ multiplex PCR; TCRdb's version includes in-frame clones alone and lacks a portion of them. The sample yields approximately 190,000 clones, 60% to 80% seen once. This record comes from a study of cytotoxic CD8 clonotypes in ibrutinib-treated CLL. About the study: Patients: over 9 relapsed/refractory, some 16 treatment-naive, 17 to 18 IGHV unmutated. Partial responses totalled approximately 24 and complete responses 2; after median about six years, approximately 15 remained remitted and approximately twelve progressed.

Per the germline V gene, CDR1 is KGHSH and CDR2 is LQKENI. Trimming at V came to 9 bases and at J to 1 base, leaving 7 bases not matched to a gene. This CDR3 spans 14 amino acids. Broader study findings: Among the clonotypes, public ones were uncommon and contracted or held stable on treatment. Upon ibrutinib response clonality rose, and upon progression it fell back toward baseline.

Sequenced material: PBMCs, taken after 12 months of ibrutinib treatment. The chain carries TRBV18 and TRBJ2-7, with 9 bases fitting TRBD1. The receptor's source is a human donor with chronic lymphocytic leukemia. CDR3 bases: TGTGCCAGTGCATCCGGGACAGGGTCCTACGAGCAGTACTTC. Translating it yields CASASGTGSYEQYF.